This T cell receptor (beta chain) was found in a study of blood T cells in healthy people across ages. Study-level background: When template switching was applied, about one barcoded beta molecule was captured per two T cells. General study points: A strong correlation was found between TCR beta diversity and the percentage of naive T cells.

CDR3 length: 15 residues. V dropped 8 bases and J dropped 4; count of bases not matched to a gene: 14. Germline CDR1 is DFQATT and CDR2 is SNEGSKA (reference sequence). A sample-barcoded 5' primer and a J-beta primer mix were used in a second PCR of about 6 to 12 cycles. TCRdb itself ran the 5' RACE reads through MiXCR, one entry per CDR3 protein. The sample yields hundreds of thousands of distinct CDR3 sequences, 45% to 50% seen once. This clonotype is categorized as medium-sized. Its antigen is still unknown. The V gene is TRBV20-1, the J gene TRBJ2-3; TRBD1 matches 8 bases. The sequence came from a woman aged 60 to 75 in good health. The sequenced material came from blood. The CDR3 DNA reads TGCAGTTTCCGACAGGGGAGTGGTTTGGCAGATACGCAGTATTTT. Translation: CSFRQGSGLADTQYF.